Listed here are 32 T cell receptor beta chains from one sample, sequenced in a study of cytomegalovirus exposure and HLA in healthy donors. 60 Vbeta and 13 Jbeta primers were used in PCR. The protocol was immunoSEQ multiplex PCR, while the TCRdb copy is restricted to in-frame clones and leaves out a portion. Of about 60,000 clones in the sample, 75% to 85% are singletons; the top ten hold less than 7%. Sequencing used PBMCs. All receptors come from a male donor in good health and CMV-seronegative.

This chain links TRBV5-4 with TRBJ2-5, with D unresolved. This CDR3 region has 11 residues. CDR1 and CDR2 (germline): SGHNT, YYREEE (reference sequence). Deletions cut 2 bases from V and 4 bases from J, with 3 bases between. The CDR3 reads CASSFGETQYF. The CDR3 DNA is TGTGCCAGCAGCTTCGGAGAGACCCAGTACTTC.

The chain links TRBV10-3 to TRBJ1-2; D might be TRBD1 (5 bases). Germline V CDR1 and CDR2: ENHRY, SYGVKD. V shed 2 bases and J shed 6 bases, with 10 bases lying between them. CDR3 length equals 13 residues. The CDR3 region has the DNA TGTGCCATCAGTGAGACCCAGGGTGATGGCTACACCTTC. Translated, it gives CAISETQGDGYTF.

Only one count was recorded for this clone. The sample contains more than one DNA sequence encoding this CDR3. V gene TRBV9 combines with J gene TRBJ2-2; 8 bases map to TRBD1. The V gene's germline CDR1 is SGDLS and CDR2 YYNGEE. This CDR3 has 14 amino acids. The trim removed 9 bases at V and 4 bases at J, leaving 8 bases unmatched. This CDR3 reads CATEQGVGTGELFF. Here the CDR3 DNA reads TGTGCCACCGAACAGGGGGTTGGCACCGGGGAGCTGTTTTTT.

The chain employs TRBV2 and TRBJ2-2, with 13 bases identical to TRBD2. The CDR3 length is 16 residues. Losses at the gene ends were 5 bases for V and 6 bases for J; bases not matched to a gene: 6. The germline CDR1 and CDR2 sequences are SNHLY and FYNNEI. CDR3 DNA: TGTGCCAGCAGTCCTGGACTAGCGGGGGTAGCCGGGGAGCTGTTTTTT. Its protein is CASSPGLAGVAGELFF.

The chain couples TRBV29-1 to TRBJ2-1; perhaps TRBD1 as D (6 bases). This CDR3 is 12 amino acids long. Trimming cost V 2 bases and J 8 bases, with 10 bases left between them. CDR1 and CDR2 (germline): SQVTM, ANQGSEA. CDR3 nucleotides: TGCAGCGTTGAATACAGGGCTTATGAGCAGTTCTTC. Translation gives CSVEYRAYEQFF.

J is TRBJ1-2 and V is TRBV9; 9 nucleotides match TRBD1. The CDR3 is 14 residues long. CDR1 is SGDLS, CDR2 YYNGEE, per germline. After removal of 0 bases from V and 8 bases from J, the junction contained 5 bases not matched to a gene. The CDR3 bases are TGTGCCAGCAGCGTAGTACAGGGGGCGCGCGGCTACACCTTC. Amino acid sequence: CASSVVQGARGYTF. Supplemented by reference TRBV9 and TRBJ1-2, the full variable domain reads DSGVTQTPKHLITATGQRVTLRCSPRSGDLSVYWYQQSLDQGLQFLIQYYNGEERAKGNILERFSAQQFPDLHSELNLSSLELGDSALYFCASSVVQGARGYTFGSGTRLTVV.

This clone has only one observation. The CDR3 here is CASSSRTSGGRGETQYF. In nucleotides, the CDR3 is TGTGCCAGCAGCTCCCGGACTAGCGGGGGGCGGGGGGAGACCCAGTACTTC. The chain couples TRBV7-2 to TRBJ2-5; 14 bases line up with TRBD2. Germline CDR1 SGHTA, CDR2 FQGNSA. Trimming cost V 4 bases and J 5 bases; bases outside gene matches: 9. The CDR3 length is 17 residues.

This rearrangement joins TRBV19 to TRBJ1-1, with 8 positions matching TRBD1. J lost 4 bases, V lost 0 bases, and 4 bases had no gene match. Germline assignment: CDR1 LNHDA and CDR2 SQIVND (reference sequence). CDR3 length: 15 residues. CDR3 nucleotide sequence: TGTGCCAGTAGTATAGATAGGACAGGGACCACTGAAGCTTTCTTT. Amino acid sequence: CASSIDRTGTTEAFF.

For the CDR3, the DNA is TGTGCCAGCAGTCAGATCCCCCAGTGGGAGCCTGGAAACACCATATATTTT. Its translation is CASSQIPQWEPGNTIYF. V and J are TRBV27 and TRBJ1-3; D call uncertain. The germline V gene encodes CDR1 MNHEY and CDR2 SMNVEV (reference sequence). There are 17 residues in the CDR3. V was trimmed by 5 bases and J by 2 bases, leaving 19 bases between them.

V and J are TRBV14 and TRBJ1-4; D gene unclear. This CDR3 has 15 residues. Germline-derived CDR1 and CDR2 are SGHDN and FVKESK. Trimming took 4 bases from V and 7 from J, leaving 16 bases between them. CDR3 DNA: TGTGCCAGCAGCCCTCTTGGTACAGCCACTGAAAAACTGTTTTTT. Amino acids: CASSPLGTATEKLFF.

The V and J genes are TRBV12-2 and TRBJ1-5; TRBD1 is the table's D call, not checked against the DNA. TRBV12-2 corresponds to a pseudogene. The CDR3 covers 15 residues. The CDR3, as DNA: TGTGCAAGTCGCTTAGGAGGCAGGGATAATCAGCCCCAGCATTTT. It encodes CASRLGGRDNQPQHF.

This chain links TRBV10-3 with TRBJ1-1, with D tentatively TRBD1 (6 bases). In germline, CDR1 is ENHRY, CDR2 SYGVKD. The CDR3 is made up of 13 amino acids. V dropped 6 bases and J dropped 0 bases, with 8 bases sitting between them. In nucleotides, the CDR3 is TGTGCCATCAGCGGACAGTTGAACACTGAAGCTTTCTTT. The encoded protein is CAISGQLNTEAFF.

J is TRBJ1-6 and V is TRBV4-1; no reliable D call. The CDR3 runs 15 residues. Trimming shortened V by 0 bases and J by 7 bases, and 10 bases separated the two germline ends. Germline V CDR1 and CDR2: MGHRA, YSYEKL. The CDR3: CASSQETGLNSPLHF. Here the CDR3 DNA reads TGCGCCAGCAGCCAAGAGACCGGGTTAAATTCACCCCTCCACTTT.

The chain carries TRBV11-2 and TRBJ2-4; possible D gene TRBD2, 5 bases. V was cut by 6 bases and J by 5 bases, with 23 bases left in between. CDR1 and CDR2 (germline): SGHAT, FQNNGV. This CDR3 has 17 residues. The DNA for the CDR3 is TGTGCCAGCAGAGCAGCTGGTCCGGAGACTACTCAAAACATTCAGTACTTC. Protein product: CASRAAGPETTQNIQYF.

CDR3 coding DNA: TGTGCCAGCAGTCCCCCACAGGGAAATAATTCACCCCTCCACTTT. This sequence encodes CASSPPQGNNSPLHF. The chain recombines TRBV27 with TRBJ1-6; D perhaps matches TRBD1 (6 bases). Germline CDR1 MNHEY, CDR2 SMNVEV (reference sequence). V lost 5 bases and J 5 bases, leaving 13 bases between the germline ends. This CDR3 has 15 residues.

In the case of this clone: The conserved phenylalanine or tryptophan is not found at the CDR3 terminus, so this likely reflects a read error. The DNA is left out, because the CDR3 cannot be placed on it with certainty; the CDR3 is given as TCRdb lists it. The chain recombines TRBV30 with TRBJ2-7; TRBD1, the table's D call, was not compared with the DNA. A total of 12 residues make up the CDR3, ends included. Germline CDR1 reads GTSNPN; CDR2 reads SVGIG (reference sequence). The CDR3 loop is CAWSVTAGPVLA.

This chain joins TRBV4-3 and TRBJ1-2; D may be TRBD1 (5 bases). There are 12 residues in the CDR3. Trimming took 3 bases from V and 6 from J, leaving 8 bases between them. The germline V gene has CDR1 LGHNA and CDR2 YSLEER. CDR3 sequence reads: CASSHGGDGYTF. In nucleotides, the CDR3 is TGCGCCAGCAGCCATGGGGGGGATGGCTACACCTTC.

CDR3 loop: CASSEWSDRGHPPTQYF. In DNA, the CDR3 is TGTGCCAGCAGTGAATGGTCGGACAGGGGTCACCCACCGACCCAGTACTTC. The chain recombines TRBV25-1 with TRBJ2-5; 9 bases fit TRBD1. Germline trimming cut 1 base from V and 7 bases from J; bases unmatched to any gene: 13. The CDR3 has 17 residues. Germline CDR1 and CDR2: MGHDK and SYGVNS.

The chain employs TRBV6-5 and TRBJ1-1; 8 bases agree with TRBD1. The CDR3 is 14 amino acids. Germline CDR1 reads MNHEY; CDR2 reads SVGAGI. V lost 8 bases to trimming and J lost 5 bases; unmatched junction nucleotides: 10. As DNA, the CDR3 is TGTGCCAGCGGCCGACAGGGGAAAGTAACTGAAGCTTTCTTT. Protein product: CASGRQGKVTEAFF.

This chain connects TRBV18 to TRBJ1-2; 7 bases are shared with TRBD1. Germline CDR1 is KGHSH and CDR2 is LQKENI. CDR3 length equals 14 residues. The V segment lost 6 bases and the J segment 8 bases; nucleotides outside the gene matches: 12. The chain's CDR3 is CASSTGSTGEGYTF. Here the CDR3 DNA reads TGTGCCAGCTCTACGGGTTCTACAGGGGAGGGCTACACCTTC.

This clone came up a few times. The CDR3 nucleotides read TGTGCCAGCAGTTCCCCAGGGGGCACTAACTATGGCTACACCTTC. Translating it yields CASSSPGGTNYGYTF. This sequence joins TRBV6-6 and TRBJ1-2; TRBD1 aligns across 8 bases. V shed 4 bases and J 0 bases; nucleotides not matched to a gene: 4. The length of the CDR3 is 15 residues. CDR1 and CDR2 (germline): MNHNY, SVGAGI (reference sequence).

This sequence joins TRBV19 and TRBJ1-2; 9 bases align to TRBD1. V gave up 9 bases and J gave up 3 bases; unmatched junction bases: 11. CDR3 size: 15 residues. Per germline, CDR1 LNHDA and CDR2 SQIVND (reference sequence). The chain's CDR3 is CASNLRTGDYYGYTF. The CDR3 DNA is TGTGCCAGCAACCTTAGGACAGGGGATTACTATGGCTACACCTTC.

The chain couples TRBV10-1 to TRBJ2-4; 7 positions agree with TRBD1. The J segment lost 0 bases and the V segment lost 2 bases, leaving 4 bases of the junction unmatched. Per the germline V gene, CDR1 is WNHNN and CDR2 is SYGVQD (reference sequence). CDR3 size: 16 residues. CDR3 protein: CASSETGALAKNIQYF. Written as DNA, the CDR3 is TGCGCCAGCAGTGAGACAGGGGCGCTAGCCAAAAACATTCAGTACTTC.

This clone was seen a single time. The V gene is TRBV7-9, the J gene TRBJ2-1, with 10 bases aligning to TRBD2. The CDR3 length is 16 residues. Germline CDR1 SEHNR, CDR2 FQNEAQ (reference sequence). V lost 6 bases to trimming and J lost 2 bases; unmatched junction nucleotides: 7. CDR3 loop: CASRLSGGVTYNEQFF. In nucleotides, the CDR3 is TGTGCCAGCAGACTAAGCGGGGGGGTTACCTACAATGAGCAGTTCTTC.

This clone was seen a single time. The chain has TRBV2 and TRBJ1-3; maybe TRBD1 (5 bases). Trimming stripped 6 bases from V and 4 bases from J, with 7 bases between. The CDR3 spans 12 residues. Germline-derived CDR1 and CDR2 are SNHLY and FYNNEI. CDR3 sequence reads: CASRTVGNTIYF. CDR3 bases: TGTGCCAGCAGGACAGTAGGAAACACCATATATTTT.

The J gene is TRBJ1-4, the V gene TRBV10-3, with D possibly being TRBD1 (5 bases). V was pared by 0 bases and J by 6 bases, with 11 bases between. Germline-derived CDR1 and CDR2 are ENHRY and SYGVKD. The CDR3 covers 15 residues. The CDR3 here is CAISESGGVDEKLFF. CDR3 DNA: TGTGCCATCAGTGAGTCGGGAGGGGTGGATGAAAAACTGTTTTTT.

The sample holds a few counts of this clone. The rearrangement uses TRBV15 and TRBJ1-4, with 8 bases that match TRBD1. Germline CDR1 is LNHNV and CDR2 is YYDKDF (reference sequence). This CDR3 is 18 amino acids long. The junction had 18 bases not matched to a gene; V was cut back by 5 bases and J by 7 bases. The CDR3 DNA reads TGTGCCACCAGCGCTCCTACTGGAGAGGCAGGGGGCGGTGAAAAACTGTTTTTT. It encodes CATSAPTGEAGGGEKLFF.

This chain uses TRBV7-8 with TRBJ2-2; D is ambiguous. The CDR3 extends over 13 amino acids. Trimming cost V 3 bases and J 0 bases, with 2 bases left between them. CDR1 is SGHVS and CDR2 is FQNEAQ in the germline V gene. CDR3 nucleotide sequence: TGTGCCAGCAGCTTCGCGAACACCGGGGAGCTGTTTTTT. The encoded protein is CASSFANTGELFF. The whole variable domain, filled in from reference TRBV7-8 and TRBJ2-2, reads GAGVSQSPRYKVAKRGQDVALRCDPISGHVSLFWYQQALGQGPEFLTYFQNEAQLDKSGLPSDRFFAERPEGSVSTLKIQRTQQEDSAVYLCASSFANTGELFFGEGSRLTVL.

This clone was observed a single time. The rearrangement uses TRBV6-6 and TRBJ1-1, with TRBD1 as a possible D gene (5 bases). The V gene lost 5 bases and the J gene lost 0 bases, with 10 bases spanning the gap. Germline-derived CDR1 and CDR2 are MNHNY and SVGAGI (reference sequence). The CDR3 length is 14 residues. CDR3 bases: TGTGCCAGCAGTCCGGGGGTAATGAACACTGAAGCTTTCTTT. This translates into CASSPGVMNTEAFF.

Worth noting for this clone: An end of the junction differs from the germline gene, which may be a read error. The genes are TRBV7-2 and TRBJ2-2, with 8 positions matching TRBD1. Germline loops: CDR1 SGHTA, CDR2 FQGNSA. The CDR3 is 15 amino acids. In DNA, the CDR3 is TGTGCCAGCAGCTTAGGGGACAGGAACAACGGGGAGCTGTTTTTT. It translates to CASSLGDRNNGELFF.

CDR3 in DNA: TGTGCCACCAGCAGAGATGGTATCGGGGGGGATACGCAGTATTTT. Encoded protein: CATSRDGIGGDTQYF. This sequence joins TRBV15 and TRBJ2-3, with 7 bases lining up with TRBD2. Looked up from germline, CDR1 is LNHNV and CDR2 is YYDKDF (reference sequence). The J segment lost 6 bases and the V segment lost 0 bases, leaving 6 bases of the junction unmatched. The CDR3 loop spans 15 amino acids. Variable domain in full (rest from reference TRBV15 and TRBJ2-3): DAMVIQNPRYQVTQFGKPVTLSCSQTLNHNVMYWYQQKSSQAPKLLFHYYDKDFNNEADTPDNFQSRRPNTSFCFLDIRSPGLGDTAMYLCATSRDGIGGDTQYFGPGTRLTVL.

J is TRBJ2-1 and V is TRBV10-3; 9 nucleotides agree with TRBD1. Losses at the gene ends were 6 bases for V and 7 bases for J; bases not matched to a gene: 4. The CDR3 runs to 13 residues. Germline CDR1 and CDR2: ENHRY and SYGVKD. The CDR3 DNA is TGTGCCATCAGCGGACAGGGGACGAATGAGCAGTTCTTC. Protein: CAISGQGTNEQFF.